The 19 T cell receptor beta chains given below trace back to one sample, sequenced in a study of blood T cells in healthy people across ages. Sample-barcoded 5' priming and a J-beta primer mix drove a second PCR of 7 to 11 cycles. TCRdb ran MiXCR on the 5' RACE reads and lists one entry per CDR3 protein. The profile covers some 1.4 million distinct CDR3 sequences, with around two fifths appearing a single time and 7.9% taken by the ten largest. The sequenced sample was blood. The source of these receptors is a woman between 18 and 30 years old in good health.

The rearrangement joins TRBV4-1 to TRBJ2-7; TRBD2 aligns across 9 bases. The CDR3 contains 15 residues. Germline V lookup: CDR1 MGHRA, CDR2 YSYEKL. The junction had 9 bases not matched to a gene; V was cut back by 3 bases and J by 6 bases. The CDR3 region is CASSQVAGDFSEQYF. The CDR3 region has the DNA TGCGCCAGCAGCCAGGTAGCGGGAGACTTCTCCGAGCAGTACTTC.

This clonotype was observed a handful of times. The CDR3 loop reads CAISDSAGGIEQFF. CDR3 DNA sequence: TGTGCCATCAGTGACTCAGCGGGGGGAATAGAGCAGTTCTTC. The chain has TRBV10-3 and TRBJ2-1, with 9 bases fitting TRBD2. Germline V lookup: CDR1 ENHRY, CDR2 SYGVKD. J was trimmed by 10 bases and V by 3 bases; bases with no gene match: 7. There are 14 residues in the CDR3.

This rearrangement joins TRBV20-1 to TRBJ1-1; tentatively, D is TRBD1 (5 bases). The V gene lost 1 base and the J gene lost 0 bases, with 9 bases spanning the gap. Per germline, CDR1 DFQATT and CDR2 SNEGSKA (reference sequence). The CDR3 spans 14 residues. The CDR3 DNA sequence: TGCAGTGCTAGAGGGGTCAGGGTGAACACTGAAGCTTTCTTT. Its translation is CSARGVRVNTEAFF.

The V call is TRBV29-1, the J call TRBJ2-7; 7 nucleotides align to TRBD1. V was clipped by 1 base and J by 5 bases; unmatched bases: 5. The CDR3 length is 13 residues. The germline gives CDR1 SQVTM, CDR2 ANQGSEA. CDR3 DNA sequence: TGCAGCGTTGAAGCAGGGGGTTTGGACGAGCAGTACTTC. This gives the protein CSVEAGGLDEQYF.

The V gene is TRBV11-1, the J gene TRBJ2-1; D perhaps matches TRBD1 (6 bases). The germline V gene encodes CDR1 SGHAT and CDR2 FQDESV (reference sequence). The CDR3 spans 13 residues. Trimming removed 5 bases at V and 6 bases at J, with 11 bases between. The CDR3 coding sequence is TGTGCCAGCAGCCCCCGGACAGCCAATGAGCAGTTCTTC. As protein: CASSPRTANEQFF.

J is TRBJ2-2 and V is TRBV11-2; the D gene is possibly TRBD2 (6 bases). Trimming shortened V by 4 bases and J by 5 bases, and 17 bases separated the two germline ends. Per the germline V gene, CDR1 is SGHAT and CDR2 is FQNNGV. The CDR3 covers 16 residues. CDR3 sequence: CASSSQGGRSTGELFF. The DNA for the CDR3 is TGTGCCAGCAGCTCCCAAGGAGGGAGGAGTACCGGGGAGCTGTTTTTT.

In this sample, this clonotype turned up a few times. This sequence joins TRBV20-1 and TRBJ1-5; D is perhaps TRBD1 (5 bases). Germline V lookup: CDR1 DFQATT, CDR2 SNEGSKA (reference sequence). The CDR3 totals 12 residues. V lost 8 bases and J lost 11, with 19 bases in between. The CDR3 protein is CSRAGPRGAQHF. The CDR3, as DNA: TGCAGTCGGGCGGGGCCCCGAGGAGCCCAGCATTTT.

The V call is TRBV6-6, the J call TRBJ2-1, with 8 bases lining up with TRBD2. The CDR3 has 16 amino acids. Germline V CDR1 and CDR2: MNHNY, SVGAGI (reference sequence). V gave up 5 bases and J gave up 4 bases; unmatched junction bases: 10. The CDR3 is CASSDKRGSKYNEQFF. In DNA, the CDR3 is TGTGCCAGCAGTGATAAGCGGGGGTCAAAATACAATGAGCAGTTCTTC.

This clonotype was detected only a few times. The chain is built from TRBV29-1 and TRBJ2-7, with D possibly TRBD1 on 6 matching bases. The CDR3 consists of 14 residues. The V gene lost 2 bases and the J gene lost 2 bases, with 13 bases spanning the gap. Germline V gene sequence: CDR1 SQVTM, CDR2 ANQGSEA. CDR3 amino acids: CSVEMAGTPYEQYF. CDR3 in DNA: TGCAGCGTTGAAATGGCAGGGACACCCTACGAGCAGTACTTC.

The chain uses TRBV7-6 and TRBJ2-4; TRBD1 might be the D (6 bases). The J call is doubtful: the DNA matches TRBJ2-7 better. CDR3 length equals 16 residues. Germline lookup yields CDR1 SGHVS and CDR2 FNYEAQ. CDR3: CASSLDPGQYLHEQYF. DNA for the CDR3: TGTGCCAGCAGCTTGGATCCAGGACAGTACTTACACGAGCAGTACTTC.

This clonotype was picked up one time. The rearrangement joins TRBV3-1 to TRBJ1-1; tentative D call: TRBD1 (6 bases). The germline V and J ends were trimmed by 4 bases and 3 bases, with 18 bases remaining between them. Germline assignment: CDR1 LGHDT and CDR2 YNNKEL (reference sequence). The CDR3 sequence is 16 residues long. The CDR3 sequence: CASSPSGGQIHTEAFF. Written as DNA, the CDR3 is TGTGCCAGCAGCCCGAGCGGGGGACAAATTCACACTGAAGCTTTCTTT. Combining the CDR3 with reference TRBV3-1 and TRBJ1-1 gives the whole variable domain DTAVSQTPKYLVTQMGNDKSIKCEQNLGHDTMYWYKQDSKKFLKIMFSYNNKELIINETVPNRFSPKSPDKAHLNLHINSLELGDSAVYFCASSPSGGQIHTEAFFGQGTRLTVV.

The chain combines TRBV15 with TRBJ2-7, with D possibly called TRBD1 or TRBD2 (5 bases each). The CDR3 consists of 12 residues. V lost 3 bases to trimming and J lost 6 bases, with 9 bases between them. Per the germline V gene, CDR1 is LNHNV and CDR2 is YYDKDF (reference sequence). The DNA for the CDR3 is TGTGCCACCAGCAGTTCCGGGGCCGAGCAGTACTTC. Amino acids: CATSSSGAEQYF.

The DNA of the CDR3 is TGCGCCAGCAGTTTAGGACAGGCCGTCCTAGTTAAAGACCAGTACTTC. This codes for CASSLGQAVLVKDQYF. The chain is built from TRBV5-1 and TRBJ2-5; 7 bases are shared with TRBD1. V dropped 5 bases and J dropped 10; count of bases not matched to a gene: 20. This CDR3 region has 16 residues. Germline values: CDR1 SGHRS, CDR2 YFSETQ.

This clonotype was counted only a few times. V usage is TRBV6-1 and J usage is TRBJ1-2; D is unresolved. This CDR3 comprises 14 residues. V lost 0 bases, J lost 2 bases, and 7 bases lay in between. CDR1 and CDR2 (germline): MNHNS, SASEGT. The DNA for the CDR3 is TGTGCCAGCAGTGAAGCACCGGGGAACTATGGCTACACCTTC. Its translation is CASSEAPGNYGYTF.

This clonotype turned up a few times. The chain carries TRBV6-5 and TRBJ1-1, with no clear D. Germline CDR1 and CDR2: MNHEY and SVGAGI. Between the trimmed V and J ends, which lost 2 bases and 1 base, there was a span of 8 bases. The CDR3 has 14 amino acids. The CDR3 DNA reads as TGTGCCAGCAGTTACCTCGCGAAGAACACTGAAGCTTTCTTT. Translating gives CASSYLAKNTEAFF.

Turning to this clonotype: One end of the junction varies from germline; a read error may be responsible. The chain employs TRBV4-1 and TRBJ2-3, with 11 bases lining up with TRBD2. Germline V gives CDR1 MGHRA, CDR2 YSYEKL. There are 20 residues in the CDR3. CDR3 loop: CASRQVGLGLAVLSTDTQYF. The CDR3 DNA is TGCGCCAGCAGACAAGTGGGATTGGGACTAGCGGTCCTAAGCACAGATACGCAGTATTTT.

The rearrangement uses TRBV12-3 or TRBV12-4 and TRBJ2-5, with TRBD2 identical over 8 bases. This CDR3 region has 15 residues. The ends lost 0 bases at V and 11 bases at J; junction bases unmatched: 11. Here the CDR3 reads CASSLARGGRYEQYF. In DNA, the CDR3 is TGTGCCAGCAGTTTAGCTCGGGGCGGGAGGTATGAGCAGTACTTC.

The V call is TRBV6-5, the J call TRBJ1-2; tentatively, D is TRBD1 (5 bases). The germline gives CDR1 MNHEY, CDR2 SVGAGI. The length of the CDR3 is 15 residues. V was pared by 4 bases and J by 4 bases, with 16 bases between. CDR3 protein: CASSSDSGTLYGYTF. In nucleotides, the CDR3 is TGTGCCAGCAGTTCCGACTCCGGGACGCTCTATGGCTACACCTTC.

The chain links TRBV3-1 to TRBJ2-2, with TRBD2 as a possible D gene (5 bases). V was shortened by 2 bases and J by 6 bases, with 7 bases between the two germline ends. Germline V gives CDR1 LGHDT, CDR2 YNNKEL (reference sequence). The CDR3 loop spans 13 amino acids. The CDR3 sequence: CASSQLAPGELFF. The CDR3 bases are TGTGCCAGCAGCCAACTAGCCCCCGGGGAGCTGTTTTTT.